One and the same sample provided the 4 T cell receptor beta chains below, sequenced in a study of T cells in Graves' hyperthyroidism and ophthalmopathy. What was amplified from RNA transcripts were TCR beta CDR3 regions. RT-PCR in the first round (using the HTBI primer set) targeted the TCR CDR3. TCRdb reprocessed the multiplex PCR reads via MiXCR and lists one record per CDR3 protein. Of approximately 400,000 distinct CDR3 sequences in the sample, 15% to 18% were seen once. The material sequenced was blood. These receptors came from a woman under 30 with Graves' hyperthyroidism.

This clonotype was observed many times. V usage is TRBV7-3 and J usage is TRBJ2-7; no firm D call. V shed 3 bases and J shed 1 base, with 7 bases lying between them. Germline CDR1 reads SGHTA; CDR2 reads FQGTGA. This CDR3 has 13 residues. The CDR3 reads CASSFDDSYEQYF. The DNA for the CDR3 is TGTGCCAGCAGCTTTGACGATTCCTACGAGCAGTACTTC.

V gene TRBV7-2 combines with J gene TRBJ2-7, with D perhaps matching TRBD2 (6 bases). CDR3 length equals 15 residues. Per germline, CDR1 SGHTA and CDR2 FQGNSA. Trimming removed 0 bases from V and 6 bases from J, with 15 bases in between. DNA for the CDR3: TGTGCCAGCAGCTTAGCGGAGGGAACACGGTCCGAGCAGTACTTC. It encodes CASSLAEGTRSEQYF.

In this sample, this clonotype turned up a few times. The chain employs TRBV6-1 and TRBJ2-7; D possibly corresponds to TRBD1 (6 bases). V was trimmed by 0 bases and J by 1 base, leaving 7 bases between them. The CDR3 covers 14 residues. Germline V gives CDR1 MNHNS, CDR2 SASEGT. The CDR3 protein is CASSEARGSYEQYF. CDR3 DNA: TGTGCCAGCAGTGAAGCGAGGGGGTCCTACGAGCAGTACTTC.

The chain uses TRBV3-1 and TRBJ2-6, with 7 nucleotides matching TRBD1. The J segment lost 2 bases and the V segment lost 4 bases, leaving 5 bases of the junction unmatched. The CDR3 is 16 amino acids. CDR1 is LGHDT and CDR2 is YNNKEL in the germline V gene (reference sequence). CDR3 in DNA: TGTGCCAGCAGCCGAAGGGGGCCAGCTGGGGCCAACGTCCTGACTTTC. It yields the protein CASSRRGPAGANVLTF.